The 19 T cell receptor beta chains below all came from one sample that was sequenced in a study of low-dose radiotherapy and immunotherapy resistance in tumors. Sample time point: before trial treatment. Alpha and beta chains were covered, as first-strand cDNA relied on TRAV- and TRBV-specific primers. A roughly 20-cycle PCR with a constant-region primer and V-primer adapter amplified TCRs. One entry per CDR3 protein results from TCRdb running MiXCR on the reads. This table holds 65,000 to 95,000 distinct CDR3 sequences, under 20% found once. The starting material was PBMCs, obtained before treatment. All receptors derive from a male donor with prostate cancer.

This clonotype was found many times. The genes are TRBV20-1 and TRBJ2-5; tentatively, D is TRBD1 (6 bases). The CDR3 length is 14 residues. Trimming cost V 6 bases and J 3 bases, with 17 bases left between them. CDR1 and CDR2 from the germline V gene are DFQATT and SNEGSKA (reference sequence). The CDR3 here is CSAGAGGREETQYF. The CDR3 coding sequence is TGCAGTGCGGGGGCGGGCGGGCGAGAAGAGACCCAGTACTTC.

This clonotype occurred many times. V gene TRBV20-1 combines with J gene TRBJ2-5; tentatively, D is TRBD1 or TRBD2 (6 bases each). Trimming took off 6 bases at V and 5 bases at J, with 19 bases between the two ends. Germline CDR1 is DFQATT and CDR2 is SNEGSKA (reference sequence). The CDR3 runs 14 residues. The CDR3 region is CSADSRGDKETQYF. In DNA form, the CDR3 reads TGCAGTGCGGATTCTAGGGGGGACAAGGAGACCCAGTACTTC.

This clonotype was counted a few times. This likely came from a read error, as a far larger clone is one base away. The chain is built from TRBV5-3 and TRBJ2-1; 8 bases map to TRBD2. TRBV5-3 is reported as an ORF; its role is uncertain. The CDR3 is made up of 14 amino acids. This chain's CDR3 is CTSSLAVGGEGQFF. CDR3 nucleotides: TGTACCAGCAGCTTAGCGGTCGGGGGGGAGGGGCAGTTCTTC.

This clonotype appeared many times. V usage is TRBV19 and J usage is TRBJ2-3, with D possibly being TRBD2 (7 bases). The germline V gene encodes CDR1 LNHDA and CDR2 SQIVND (reference sequence). The length of the CDR3 is 16 residues. V lost 4 bases and J lost 7, with 21 bases in between. CDR3 nucleotides: TGTGCCAGTAGTAGTTCGGCCAGCGGGACACCCTATACGCAGTATTTT. Translation: CASSSSASGTPYTQYF.

This clonotype was observed a few times. The CDR3 does not end in the conserved phenylalanine or tryptophan, so this is likely a read error. V usage is TRBV28 and J usage is TRBJ2-6; 7 nucleotides align to TRBD2. This CDR3 is built from 16 residues. Germline values: CDR1 MDHEN, CDR2 SYDVKM. The V and J ends lost 2 bases and 4 bases, in that order; junction bases with no gene match: 5. The CDR3 sequence: CASSLAGVSGANVLTV. The CDR3 DNA reads TGTGCCAGCAGTTTAGCGGGAGTTAGCGGGGCCAACGTCCTGACTGTC.

This clonotype was detected ten times or more. The chain joins TRBV19 to TRBJ2-7; D is unclear. Germline V gives CDR1 LNHDA, CDR2 SQIVND (reference sequence). This CDR3 contains 14 residues. Trimming pared 3 bases from V and 0 bases from J, leaving 9 bases between. CDR3 DNA: TGTGCCAGTAGTATCCTGGGAAACTCCTACGAGCAGTACTTC. Encoded protein: CASSILGNSYEQYF.

In this sample, this clonotype turned up many times. This rearrangement joins TRBV6-5 to TRBJ1-4, with 7 bases aligning to TRBD1. CDR1 MNHEY and CDR2 SVGAGI come from the germline V gene. The ends lost 6 bases at V and 7 bases at J; junction bases unmatched: 2. This CDR3 spans 12 amino acids. The CDR3 DNA reads as TGTGCCAGCAGAACAGGGGCTGAAAAACTGTTTTTT. Its protein is CASRTGAEKLFF.

This clonotype was recorded at least ten times. The rearrangement links TRBV18 to TRBJ1-5; D gene unclear. CDR3 size: 15 residues. CDR1 is KGHSH, CDR2 LQKENI, per germline. The V end lost 5 bases, the J end lost 1 base, and 12 bases lay between the germline ends. CDR3 in DNA: TGTGCCAGCTCAACCCTCGGAGGGAGCAATCAGCCCCAGCATTTT. Protein sequence: CASSTLGGSNQPQHF.

This clonotype was picked up many times. The chain is built from TRBV28 and TRBJ2-5, with D possibly matching TRBD2 (5 bases). Trimming removed 3 bases from V and 5 bases from J, with 16 bases in between. This CDR3 comprises 15 residues. CDR1 and CDR2 (germline): MDHEN, SYDVKM. The CDR3: CASSFFGGVRETQYF. The CDR3 DNA sequence: TGTGCCAGCAGTTTTTTTGGAGGTGTGAGGGAGACCCAGTACTTC.

This clonotype has a count of ten or more. The CDR3 spells CASSPATSMMVSEQFF. The CDR3 region has the DNA TGTGCCAGCAGCCCGGCGACTAGCATGATGGTCAGTGAGCAGTTCTTC. The chain uses TRBV3-1 and TRBJ2-1, with 7 bases that match TRBD2. Germline CDR1 LGHDT, CDR2 YNNKEL (reference sequence). The CDR3 sequence is 16 residues long. V lost 4 bases, J lost 9 bases, and 15 bases stayed unmatched.

Only a few counts were recorded for this clonotype. The chain couples TRBV2 to TRBJ2-3, with D possibly called TRBD1 or TRBD2 (5 bases each). Deletions cut 3 bases from V and 1 base from J, with 11 bases between. This CDR3 has 15 residues. Per the germline V gene, CDR1 is SNHLY and CDR2 is FYNNEI. CDR3: CASSDSGPGTDTQYF. CDR3 sequence (DNA): TGTGCCAGCAGTGATTCGGGGCCGGGCACAGATACGCAGTATTTT.

This clonotype has a count of ten or more. This chain joins TRBV7-2 and TRBJ2-7; D uncertain. Germline-derived CDR1 and CDR2 are SGHTA and FQGNSA. V was cut by 5 bases and J by 2 bases, with 10 bases left in between. The CDR3 loop spans 13 amino acids. The CDR3 protein is CASSPQPPYEQYF. CDR3 DNA: TGTGCCAGCAGCCCACAACCCCCCTACGAGCAGTACTTC.

This clonotype has more than one count but fewer than ten. The CDR3 DNA follows: TGTGCCAGCAGCCCCGGGGCGAAAGAGACCCAGTACTTC. This codes for CASSPGAKETQYF. J is TRBJ2-5 and V is TRBV7-3, with D perhaps being TRBD1 or TRBD2 (5 bases each). V lost 5 bases and J 3 bases, leaving 10 bases between the germline ends. Looked up from germline, CDR1 is SGHTA and CDR2 is FQGTGA. The length of the CDR3 is 13 residues.

This clonotype was detected many times. The chain carries TRBV12-5 and TRBJ2-5; 10 bases align to TRBD1. The germline V gene encodes CDR1 LGHNT and CDR2 FRNRAP. The CDR3 sequence is 15 residues long. V lost 6 bases and J lost 4; bases outside the gene matches: 8. This CDR3 reads CASGRDRGPPETQYF. The CDR3 DNA reads as TGTGCTAGTGGCCGGGACAGGGGCCCTCCAGAGACCCAGTACTTC.

This clonotype has ten or more counts. The chain joins TRBV5-5 to TRBJ1-1; D gene ambiguous. The V end lost 2 bases, the J end lost 0 bases, and 8 bases lay between the germline ends. The germline CDR1 and CDR2 sequences are SGHKS and YYEKEE (reference sequence). This CDR3 region has 14 residues. CDR3 coding DNA: TGTGCCAGCAGCTTTGGGCAGTTGAACACTGAAGCTTTCTTT. This encodes CASSFGQLNTEAFF. Supplemented by reference TRBV5-5 and TRBJ1-1, the full variable domain reads DAGVTQSPTHLIKTRGQQVTLRCSPISGHKSVSWYQQVLGQGPQFIFQYYEKEERGRGNFPDRFSARQFPNYSSELNVNALLLGDSALYLCASSFGQLNTEAFFGQGTRLTVV.

CDR3 protein: CASSPDQHYNEQYF. The CDR3, as DNA: TGCGCCAGCAGCCCTGACCAGCATTACAACGAGCAGTACTTC. The V and J genes are TRBV4-1 and TRBJ2-7; no definite D call. With 4 bases removed from V and 5 bases from J, the gap between germline ends came to 15 bases. The CDR3 totals 14 residues. The germline gives CDR1 MGHRA, CDR2 YSYEKL.

Many counts were recorded for this clonotype. The rearrangement links TRBV29-1 to TRBJ2-3; D is perhaps TRBD2 (5 bases). CDR1 is SQVTM and CDR2 is ANQGSEA in the germline V gene. V gave up 7 bases and J gave up 0 bases, with 11 bases separating them. The CDR3 contains 13 residues. CDR3 region: CSEAGSSTDTQYF. For the CDR3, the DNA is TGCAGCGAGGCGGGCAGTAGCACAGATACGCAGTATTTT.

This clonotype showed up many times. The chain uses TRBV12-3 or TRBV12-4 and TRBJ2-2; D not certain. V was shortened by 5 bases and J by 3 bases, with 10 bases between the two germline ends. There are 14 residues in the CDR3. The CDR3 region has the DNA TGTGCCAGCAGTCCATCTGGGTACACCGGGGAGCTGTTTTTT. It codes for CASSPSGYTGELFF.

Of note for this clonotype: One junction end does not reproduce the germline sequence, and a read error may be involved. This chain joins TRBV7-3 and TRBJ2-1; D might be TRBD1 (6 bases). Germline values: CDR1 SGHTA, CDR2 FQGTGA. The CDR3 totals 14 residues. Here the CDR3 DNA reads TGCGCCAGCAGCTTGGACACAGGGTCCTATGAGCAGTTCTTC. Translation gives CASSLDTGSYEQFF. The whole variable domain, remainder taken from reference TRBV7-3 and TRBJ2-1, is GAGVSQTPSNKVTEKGKYVELRCDPISGHTALYWYRQSLGQGPEFLIYFQGTGAADDSGLPNDRFFAVRPEGSVSTLKIQRTERGDSAVYLCASSLDTGSYEQFFGPGTRLTVL.